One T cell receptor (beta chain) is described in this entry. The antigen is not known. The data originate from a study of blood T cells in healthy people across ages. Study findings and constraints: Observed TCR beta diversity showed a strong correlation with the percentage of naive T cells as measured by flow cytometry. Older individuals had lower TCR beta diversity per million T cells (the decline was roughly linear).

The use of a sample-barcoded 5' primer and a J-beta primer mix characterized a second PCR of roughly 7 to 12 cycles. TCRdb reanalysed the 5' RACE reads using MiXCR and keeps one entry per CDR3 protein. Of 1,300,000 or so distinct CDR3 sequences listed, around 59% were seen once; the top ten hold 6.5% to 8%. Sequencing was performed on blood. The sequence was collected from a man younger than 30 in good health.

Written as DNA, the CDR3 is TGTGCCATCAGTGAGTCCCCCTCCGGGGAGCTGTTTTTT. It yields the protein CAISESPSGELFF. The rearrangement joins TRBV10-3 to TRBJ2-2; D gene uncertain. With 0 bases removed from V and 6 bases from J, the gap between germline ends came to 5 bases. The CDR3 runs 13 residues. Germline assignment: CDR1 ENHRY and CDR2 SYGVKD.